This TCR beta chain was retrieved from a study of blood T cell repertoires in COVID-19. Study background: Whether acute or convalescent, the COVID-19 samples came from the United States, Italy and Spain. T cells, B-cell-depleted T cells, or PBMCs provided the cDNA or gDNA that served as material.

Original processing methods: Reference gene primer amplification in the assay estimated nucleated cell counts. Data came from immunoSEQ multiplex PCR; TCRdb stores just in-frame clones and leaves some out. D and trimming were read from the DNA, whereas the V and J calls and clone size are those reported in that table. The sample contains about 180,000 clones, 70% to 90% of which appear only once. CDR3 length: 15 amino acids. V was pared by 2 bases and J by 4 bases, with 6 bases of the junction left unmatched. Germline CDR1 MNHEY, CDR2 SVGEGT. The Seattle patients joined while their infection was active and were tracked longitudinally afterward.

Sequencing was carried out using peripheral blood. The V call is TRBV6-2 or TRBV6-3, the J call TRBJ1-2, with 8 bases lining up with TRBD1. The receptor was isolated from a woman in her forties or fifties with COVID-19, enrolled during active disease. CDR3 in DNA: TGTGCCAGCAGTTACACCCAGGGGGCCCTCTATGGCTACACCTTC. It specifies CASSYTQGALYGYTF.